Detailed here is one TCR beta chain. Authors' methods: Reference gene primer amplification yielded estimated nucleated cell counts. The repertoire was sequenced with immunoSEQ multiplex PCR; TCRdb's copy has only in-frame clones and lacks some. V, J and clone size are those of that table, while D and trimming were read from the DNA. The data show about 150,000 clones, around nine tenths seen once. The data stem from a study of blood T cell repertoires in COVID-19. Looking at the study overall: The origin of the acute and convalescent COVID-19 samples was the United States, Italy and Spain. PBMCs, B-cell-depleted T cells, or T cells were the source of the cDNA or gDNA that made up the material.

The sequenced sample consisted of peripheral blood. The receptor was derived from a human donor in a cohort sampled during active COVID-19.

The CDR3 DNA is TGTGCCAGCAGCAAAGATAGCAGGGGCCAACTAAATAACAAAGAGACCCAGTACTTC. Translation: CASSKDSRGQLNNKETQYF. The gene calls are TRBV21-1 and TRBJ2-5; the listed D gene, TRBD1, was not tested against the DNA. TRBV21-1 is recorded as a pseudogene. The CDR3 runs to 19 residues.